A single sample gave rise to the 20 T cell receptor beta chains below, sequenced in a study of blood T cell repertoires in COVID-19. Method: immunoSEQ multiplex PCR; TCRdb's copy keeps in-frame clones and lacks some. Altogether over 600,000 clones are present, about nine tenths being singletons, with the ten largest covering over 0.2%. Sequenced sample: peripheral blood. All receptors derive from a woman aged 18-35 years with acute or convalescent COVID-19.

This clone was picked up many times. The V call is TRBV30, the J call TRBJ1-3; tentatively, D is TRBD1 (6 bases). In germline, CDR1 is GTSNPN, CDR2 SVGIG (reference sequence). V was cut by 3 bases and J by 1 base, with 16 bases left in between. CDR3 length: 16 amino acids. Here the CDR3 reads CAWSIPMGTSGNTIYF. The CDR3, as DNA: TGTGCCTGGAGCATCCCAATGGGGACATCTGGAAACACCATATATTTT.

The CDR3 sequence is CASKPDMPFYGYTF. The CDR3 DNA sequence: TGTGCCAGCAAACCGGACATGCCTTTCTATGGCTACACCTTC. The chain joins TRBV6-6 to TRBJ1-2, with a weak D call TRBD1 (5 bases). The CDR3 is 14 amino acids. Trimming left V 7 bases short and J 4 bases short, with 16 bases between. Germline V gene sequence: CDR1 MNHNY, CDR2 SVGAGI (reference sequence).

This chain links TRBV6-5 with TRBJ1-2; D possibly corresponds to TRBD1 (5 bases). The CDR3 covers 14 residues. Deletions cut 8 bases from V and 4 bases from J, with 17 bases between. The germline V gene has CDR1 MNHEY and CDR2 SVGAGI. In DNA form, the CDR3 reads TGTGCCAGCGGGGCCGTCTCCTACGTCTATGGCTACACCTTC. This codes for CASGAVSYVYGYTF.

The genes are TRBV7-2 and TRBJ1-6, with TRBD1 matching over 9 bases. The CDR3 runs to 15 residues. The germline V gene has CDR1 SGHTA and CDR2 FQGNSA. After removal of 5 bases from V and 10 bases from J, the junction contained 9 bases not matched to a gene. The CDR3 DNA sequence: TGTGCCAGCAGCCCGGGGACAGGGTATATGTCACCCCTCCACTTT. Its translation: CASSPGTGYMSPLHF.

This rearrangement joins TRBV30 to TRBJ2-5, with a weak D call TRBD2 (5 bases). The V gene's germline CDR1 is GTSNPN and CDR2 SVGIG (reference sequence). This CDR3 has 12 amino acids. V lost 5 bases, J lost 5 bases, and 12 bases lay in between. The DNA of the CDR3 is TGTGCCTGGGTCCCCCGAGGGGAGACCCAGTACTTC. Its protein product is CAWVPRGETQYF.

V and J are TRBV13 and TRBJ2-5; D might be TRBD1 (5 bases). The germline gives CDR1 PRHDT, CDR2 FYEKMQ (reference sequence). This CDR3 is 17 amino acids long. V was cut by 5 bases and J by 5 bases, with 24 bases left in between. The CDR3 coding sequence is TGTGCCAGCAGCCTATCGAAGAGACAGTACCTAAGGGAGACCCAGTACTTC. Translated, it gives CASSLSKRQYLRETQYF.

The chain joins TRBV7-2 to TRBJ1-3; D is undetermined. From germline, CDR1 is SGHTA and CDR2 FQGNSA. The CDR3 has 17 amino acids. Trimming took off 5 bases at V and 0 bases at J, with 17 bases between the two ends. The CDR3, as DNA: TGTGCCAGCAGCGCGCGAAATGACCGACTCTCTGGAAACACCATATATTTT. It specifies CASSARNDRLSGNTIYF.

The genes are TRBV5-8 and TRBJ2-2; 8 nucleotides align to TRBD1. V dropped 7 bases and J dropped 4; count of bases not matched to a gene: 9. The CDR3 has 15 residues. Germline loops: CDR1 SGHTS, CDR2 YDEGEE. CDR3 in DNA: TGTGCCAGCTTCACAGGGGGATCTTTCACCGGGGAGCTGTTTTTT. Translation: CASFTGGSFTGELFF.

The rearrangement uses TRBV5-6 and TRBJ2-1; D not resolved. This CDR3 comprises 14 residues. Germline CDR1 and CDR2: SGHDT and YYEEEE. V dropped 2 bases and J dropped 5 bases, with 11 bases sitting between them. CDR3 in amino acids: CASSFLRRNNEQFF. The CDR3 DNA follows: TGTGCCAGCAGCTTTCTCCGGAGAAACAATGAGCAGTTCTTC.

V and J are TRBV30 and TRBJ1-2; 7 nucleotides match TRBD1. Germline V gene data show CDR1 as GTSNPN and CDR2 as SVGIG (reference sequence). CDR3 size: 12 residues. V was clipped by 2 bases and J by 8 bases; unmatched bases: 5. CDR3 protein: CAWSPTGLGYTF. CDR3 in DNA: TGTGCCTGGAGTCCGACAGGGTTGGGCTACACCTTC.

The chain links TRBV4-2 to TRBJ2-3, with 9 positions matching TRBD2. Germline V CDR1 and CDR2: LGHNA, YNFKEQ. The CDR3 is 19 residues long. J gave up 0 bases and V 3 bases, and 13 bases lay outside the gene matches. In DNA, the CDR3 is TGTGCCAGCAGCCACCAGGCGGCTAGCGGGGCCCACAGCACAGATACGCAGTATTTT. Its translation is CASSHQAASGAHSTDTQYF.

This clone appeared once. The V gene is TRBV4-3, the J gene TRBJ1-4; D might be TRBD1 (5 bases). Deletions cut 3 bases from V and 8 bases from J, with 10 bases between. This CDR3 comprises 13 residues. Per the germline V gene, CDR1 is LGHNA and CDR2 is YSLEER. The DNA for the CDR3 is TGCGCCAGCAGCCACGTAGGGGCGGAAAAACTGTTTTTT. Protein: CASSHVGAEKLFF.

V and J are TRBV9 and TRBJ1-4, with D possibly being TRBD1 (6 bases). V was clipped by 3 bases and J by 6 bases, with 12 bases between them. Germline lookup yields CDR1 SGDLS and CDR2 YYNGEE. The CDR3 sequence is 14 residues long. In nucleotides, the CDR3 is TGTGCCAGCAGCGAACAGGGAACGGATGAAAAACTGTTTTTT. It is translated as CASSEQGTDEKLFF.

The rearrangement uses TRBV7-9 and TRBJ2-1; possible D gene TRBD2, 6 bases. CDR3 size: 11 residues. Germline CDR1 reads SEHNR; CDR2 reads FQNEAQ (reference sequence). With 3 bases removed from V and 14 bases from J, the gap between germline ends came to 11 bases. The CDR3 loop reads CASSFRDLEFF. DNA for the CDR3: TGTGCCAGCAGCTTCCGGGACTTGGAGTTCTTC. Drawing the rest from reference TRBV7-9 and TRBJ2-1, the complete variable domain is DTGVSQNPRHKITKRGQNVTFRCDPISEHNRLYWYRQTLGQGPEFLTYFQNEAQLEKSRLLSDRFSAERPKGSFSTLEIQRTEQGDSAMYLCASSFRDLEFFGPGTRLTVL.

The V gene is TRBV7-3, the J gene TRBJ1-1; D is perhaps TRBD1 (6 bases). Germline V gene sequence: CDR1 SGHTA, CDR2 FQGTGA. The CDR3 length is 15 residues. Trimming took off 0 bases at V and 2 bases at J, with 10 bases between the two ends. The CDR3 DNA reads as TGTGCCAGCAGCTTAACTGGGGGCTTAAACACTGAAGCTTTCTTT. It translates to CASSLTGGLNTEAFF.

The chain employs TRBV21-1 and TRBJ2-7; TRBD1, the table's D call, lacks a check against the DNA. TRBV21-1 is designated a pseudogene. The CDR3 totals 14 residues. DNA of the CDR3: TGTGCCAGCATTCCTAGGGGGACAGCCTACGAGCAGTACTTC. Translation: CASIPRGTAYEQYF.

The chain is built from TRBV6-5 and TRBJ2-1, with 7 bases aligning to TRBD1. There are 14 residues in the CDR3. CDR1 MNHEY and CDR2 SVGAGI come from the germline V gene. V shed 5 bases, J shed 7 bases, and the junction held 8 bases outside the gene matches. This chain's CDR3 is CASSSRDSRNEQFF. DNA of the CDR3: TGTGCCAGCAGTAGCCGGGACAGCAGGAATGAGCAGTTCTTC.

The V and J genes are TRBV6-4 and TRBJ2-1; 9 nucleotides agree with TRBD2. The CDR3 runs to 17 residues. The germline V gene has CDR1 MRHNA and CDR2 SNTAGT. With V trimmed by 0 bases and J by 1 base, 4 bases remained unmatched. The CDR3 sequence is CASSDSASGKSYNEQFF. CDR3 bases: TGTGCCAGCAGTGACTCGGCTAGCGGGAAGTCCTACAATGAGCAGTTCTTC.

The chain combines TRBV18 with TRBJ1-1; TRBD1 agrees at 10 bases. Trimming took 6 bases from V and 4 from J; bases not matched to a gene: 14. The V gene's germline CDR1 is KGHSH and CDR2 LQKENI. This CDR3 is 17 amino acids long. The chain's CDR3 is CASSPTPGTGDRTEAFF. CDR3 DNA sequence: TGTGCCAGCTCTCCAACCCCGGGGACAGGGGATCGCACTGAAGCTTTCTTT. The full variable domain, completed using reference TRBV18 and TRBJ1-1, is NAGVMQNPRHLVRRRGQEARLRCSPMKGHSHVYWYRQLPEEGLKFMVYLQKENIIDESGMPKERFSAEFPKEGPSILRIQQVVRGDSAAYFCASSPTPGTGDRTEAFFGQGTRLTVV.

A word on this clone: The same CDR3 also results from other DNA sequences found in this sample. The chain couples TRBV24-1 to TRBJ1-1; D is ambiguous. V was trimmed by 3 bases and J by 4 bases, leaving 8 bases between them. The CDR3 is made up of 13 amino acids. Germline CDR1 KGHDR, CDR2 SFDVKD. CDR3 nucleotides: TGTGCCACCAGTGATCTGGGAGGCACTGAAGCTTTCTTT. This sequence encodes CATSDLGGTEAFF.